This is a list of T cell receptor beta chains from one sample in a study of cytomegalovirus exposure and HLA in healthy donors. TCRdb's table, derived via immunoSEQ multiplex PCR, lists solely in-frame clones and lacks some. The table has 100,000 to 150,000 clones, about three quarters seen once. The sequencing input was PBMCs. All receptors come from a human donor in good health. CDR3s include the opening cysteine and the closing phenylalanine or tryptophan. D genes are given only for firm matches. Rows may omit the clone size; those that give it use once, few, many or a size class.

j_gene: TRBJ1-5
d_gene: TRBD1
abundance: -
v_gene: TRBV7-9
CDR3nt: TGTGCCAGCAGCCAAGTCGAAAGGGGACAGGGGGGTAATCAGCCCCAGCATTTT
CDR3aa: CASSQVERGQGGNQPQHF

j_gene: TRBJ2-3
d_gene: -
abundance: -
v_gene: TRBV15
CDR3nt: TGTGCCACCAGCAGATCAAGGACTAGCACAGATACGCAGTATTTT
CDR3aa: CATSRSRTSTDTQYF

j_gene: TRBJ1-2
d_gene: -
abundance: -
v_gene: TRBV6-6
CDR3nt: TGTGCCAGCATTGACTTGTATGGCTACACCTTC
CDR3aa: CASIDLYGYTF

j_gene: TRBJ1-3
d_gene: -
abundance: few
v_gene: TRBV10-2
CDR3nt: TGCGCCAGCGGTCAGGGGAGCTCTGGAAACACCATATATTTT
CDR3aa: CASGQGSSGNTIYF

j_gene: TRBJ1-1
d_gene: TRBD1
abundance: -
v_gene: TRBV6-5
CDR3nt: TGTGCCAGCAGTCCTCGACAGGGGGCAGGAACTGAAGCTTTCTTT
CDR3aa: CASSPRQGAGTEAFF

j_gene: TRBJ1-1
d_gene: -
abundance: -
v_gene: TRBV29-1
CDR3nt: TGCAGCGTTGATTCCGTCGCTGAAGCTTTCTTT
CDR3aa: CSVDSVAEAFF

j_gene: TRBJ2-7
d_gene: TRBD1
abundance: -
v_gene: TRBV12-5
CDR3nt: TGTGCTAGTGGTTTGGCCAACTCCGGGACAGGGTACGAGCAGTACTTC
CDR3aa: CASGLANSGTGYEQYF

j_gene: TRBJ2-2
d_gene: TRBD2
abundance: -
v_gene: TRBV4-2
CDR3nt: TGTGCCAGCAGCCAAGTGGCGGGGGGGCGCAGGGGGGGCACCGGGGAGCTGTTTTTT
CDR3aa: CASSQVAGGRRGGTGELFF

j_gene: TRBJ1-1
d_gene: -
abundance: -
v_gene: TRBV7-2
CDR3nt: TGTGCCAGCACCCTGGAGGGTCCCTTTAACACTGAAGCTTTCTTT
CDR3aa: CASTLEGPFNTEAFF

j_gene: TRBJ2-1
d_gene: -
abundance: -
v_gene: TRBV2
CDR3nt: TGTGCCAGCAGTACAGGAAGAAATGAGCAGTTCTTC
CDR3aa: CASSTGRNEQFF

j_gene: TRBJ1-1
d_gene: TRBD1
abundance: -
v_gene: TRBV18
CDR3nt: TGTGCCAGCTCCGGGGACAGAGGGAACACTGAAGCTTTCTTT
CDR3aa: CASSGDRGNTEAFF

j_gene: TRBJ2-7
d_gene: -
abundance: -
v_gene: TRBV28
CDR3nt: TGTGCCAGCAGTTTCACTAGCAGGTCCTACGAGCAGTACTTC
CDR3aa: CASSFTSRSYEQYF

j_gene: TRBJ2-7
d_gene: -
abundance: once
v_gene: TRBV10-2
CDR3nt: TGCGCCAGCATCCCCGCCGCAGGGAAGACCCCCGAGCAGTACTTC
CDR3aa: CASIPAAGKTPEQYF

j_gene: TRBJ1-1
d_gene: -
abundance: once
v_gene: TRBV2
CDR3nt: TGTGCCAGCAGTGGAATGGTCGGAGTTACTGAAGCTTTCTTT
CDR3aa: CASSGMVGVTEAFF

j_gene: TRBJ1-4
d_gene: TRBD1
abundance: -
v_gene: TRBV5-1
CDR3nt: TGCGCCAGCAGCTTGGGACAGGGGCGTCCAACTAATGAAAAACTGTTTTTT
CDR3aa: CASSLGQGRPTNEKLFF

j_gene: TRBJ1-1
d_gene: TRBD1
abundance: -
v_gene: TRBV6-4
CDR3nt: TGTGCCAGCAGTGACTTGCCGGGACAGGGCACTGAAGCTTTCTTT
CDR3aa: CASSDLPGQGTEAFF

j_gene: TRBJ2-3
d_gene: -
abundance: -
v_gene: TRBV7-8
CDR3nt: TGTGCCAGCAGCTTCTCGGGACTCATCACAGATACGCAGTATTTT
CDR3aa: CASSFSGLITDTQYF

j_gene: TRBJ1-5
d_gene: TRBD1
abundance: -
v_gene: TRBV6-1
CDR3nt: TGTGCCAGCAGTGTAGACAGGGTAGGTCAGCCCCAGCATTTT
CDR3aa: CASSVDRVGQPQHF

j_gene: TRBJ2-1
d_gene: TRBD2
abundance: -
v_gene: TRBV6-5
CDR3nt: TGTGCCAGCAGTTACGGCGGGGGTAGGTACAATGAGCAGTTCTTC
CDR3aa: CASSYGGGRYNEQFF

j_gene: TRBJ2-7
d_gene: -
abundance: many
v_gene: TRBV7-9
CDR3nt: TGTGCCAGCAGCTTAGGCGGGGAGCTGCGGGAGCAGTACTTC
CDR3aa: CASSLGGELREQYF

j_gene: TRBJ2-1
d_gene: TRBD2
abundance: -
v_gene: TRBV4-1
CDR3nt: TGCGCCAGCAGCCAGGGTAGCGGGGAGCAGTTCTTC
CDR3aa: CASSQGSGEQFF

j_gene: TRBJ1-2
d_gene: -
abundance: -
v_gene: TRBV6-5
CDR3nt: TGTGCCAGCAGTTACGCGAGTGAGACAGATGGCTACACCTTC
CDR3aa: CASSYASETDGYTF

j_gene: TRBJ1-3
d_gene: -
abundance: -
v_gene: TRBV2
CDR3nt: TGTGCCAGCAGGCTAACACGCGCGGGGTCTGGAAACACCATATATTTT
CDR3aa: CASRLTRAGSGNTIYF

j_gene: TRBJ1-2
d_gene: -
abundance: -
v_gene: TRBV19
CDR3nt: TGTGCCAGTAGTATCCGCGGCGGCTATGGCTACACCTTC
CDR3aa: CASSIRGGYGYTF

j_gene: TRBJ2-2
d_gene: TRBD2
abundance: -
v_gene: TRBV6-1
CDR3nt: TGTGCCAGCAGTGCTCTCCCGCGGGGGGCCACGAACACCGGGGAGCTGTTTTTT
CDR3aa: CASSALPRGATNTGELFF

j_gene: TRBJ2-1
d_gene: -
abundance: -
v_gene: TRBV28
CDR3nt: TGTGCCAGCTCCGATTCCGTCGGTGGTGAGCAGTTCTTC
CDR3aa: CASSDSVGGEQFF

j_gene: TRBJ2-5
d_gene: -
abundance: -
v_gene: TRBV27
CDR3nt: TGTGCCACCCGAGGGGGAGCCCAAGAGACCCAGTACTTC
CDR3aa: CATRGGAQETQYF

j_gene: TRBJ2-7
d_gene: -
abundance: -
v_gene: TRBV7-9
CDR3nt: TGTGCCAGCAGCTCCGAATCGGTCTACGAGCAGTACTTC
CDR3aa: CASSSESVYEQYF

j_gene: TRBJ2-7
d_gene: TRBD1
abundance: once
v_gene: TRBV7-9
CDR3nt: TGTGCCAGCAGCTTGACTTACAGGGGGACTGGAATCGAGCAGTACTTC
CDR3aa: CASSLTYRGTGIEQYF

j_gene: TRBJ2-5
d_gene: -
abundance: once
v_gene: TRBV15
CDR3nt: TGTGCCACCAGCAGAGACTTAGCGGCAGAGACCCAGTACTTC
CDR3aa: CATSRDLAAETQYF

j_gene: TRBJ1-6
d_gene: -
abundance: -
v_gene: TRBV11-3
CDR3nt: TGTGCCAGCAGCTTAGAGGGGAGAAATTCACCCCTCCACTTT
CDR3aa: CASSLEGRNSPLHF

j_gene: TRBJ1-6
d_gene: TRBD1
abundance: few
v_gene: TRBV6-5
CDR3nt: TGTGCCAGCAGCCCTGACAGGGAATCGCCCCTCCACTTT
CDR3aa: CASSPDRESPLHF

j_gene: TRBJ1-1
d_gene: -
abundance: few
v_gene: TRBV4-2
CDR3nt: TGTGCCAGCAGCTCCCGGACACCAAACACTGAAGCTTTCTTT
CDR3aa: CASSSRTPNTEAFF

j_gene: TRBJ2-7
d_gene: -
abundance: -
v_gene: TRBV18
CDR3nt: TGTGCCAGCTCACCAGAGGCCGCTTCCTACGAGCAGTACTTC
CDR3aa: CASSPEAASYEQYF

j_gene: TRBJ2-1
d_gene: TRBD1
abundance: -
v_gene: TRBV27
CDR3nt: TGTGCCAGCAGTTTAAGAGGGACAGGGACGCATGAGCAGTTCTTC
CDR3aa: CASSLRGTGTHEQFF

j_gene: TRBJ1-5
d_gene: -
abundance: -
v_gene: TRBV6-5
CDR3nt: TGTGCCAGCAGTTACTCGGGCCAGGGCAATCAGCCCCAGCATTTT
CDR3aa: CASSYSGQGNQPQHF

j_gene: TRBJ2-7
d_gene: -
abundance: few
v_gene: TRBV5-1
CDR3nt: TGCGCCAGCAGCTTGGCCCGTTCTGACAGCTTATACGAGCAGTACTTC
CDR3aa: CASSLARSDSLYEQYF

j_gene: TRBJ1-2
d_gene: -
abundance: few
v_gene: TRBV10-2
CDR3nt: TGCGCCAGCAGTGAGTCGATTTACGAGGATGGCTACACCTTC
CDR3aa: CASSESIYEDGYTF

j_gene: TRBJ1-2
d_gene: TRBD1
abundance: -
v_gene: TRBV11-2
CDR3nt: TGTGCCAGCAGCGCAGGGACAGGGGATCATGGCTACACCTTC
CDR3aa: CASSAGTGDHGYTF

j_gene: TRBJ2-7
d_gene: TRBD1
abundance: -
v_gene: TRBV5-1
CDR3nt: TGCGCCAGCGGACCCCCCGGGACAGGGGCCTACGAGCAGTACTTC
CDR3aa: CASGPPGTGAYEQYF

j_gene: TRBJ1-5
d_gene: TRBD1
abundance: -
v_gene: TRBV4-1
CDR3nt: TGCGCCAGCAGTAAACAGGGGGTTGGTCAGCCCCAGCATTTT
CDR3aa: CASSKQGVGQPQHF

j_gene: TRBJ1-2
d_gene: TRBD1
abundance: -
v_gene: TRBV25-1
CDR3nt: TGTGCCAGCAGTGGAATTAACAGGGGTGCGAACTATGGCTACACCTTC
CDR3aa: CASSGINRGANYGYTF

j_gene: TRBJ2-1
d_gene: TRBD2
abundance: -
v_gene: TRBV29-1
CDR3nt: TGCAGCGTTGAGACTAGCGGGGTCGATGAGCAGTTCTTC
CDR3aa: CSVETSGVDEQFF

j_gene: TRBJ2-1
d_gene: TRBD1
abundance: -
v_gene: TRBV11-2
CDR3nt: TGTGCCAGCAGCTCTTGGACTGAGGGACAGAATGAGCAGTTCTTC
CDR3aa: CASSSWTEGQNEQFF

j_gene: TRBJ1-1
d_gene: TRBD1
abundance: -
v_gene: TRBV7-9
CDR3nt: TGTGCCAGCACCCTAGAAACCCCGACAGGGTACACTGAAGCTTTCTTT
CDR3aa: CASTLETPTGYTEAFF

j_gene: TRBJ2-7
d_gene: -
abundance: few
v_gene: TRBV6-5
CDR3nt: TGTGCCAGCAGGGACTCCGCGGGCGAGCAGTACTTC
CDR3aa: CASRDSAGEQYF

j_gene: TRBJ2-1
d_gene: TRBD2
abundance: -
v_gene: TRBV5-1
CDR3nt: TGCGCCAGCAGCTTGGGGGAGATAGCGGGGGGGTCGGATGAGCAGTTCTTC
CDR3aa: CASSLGEIAGGSDEQFF